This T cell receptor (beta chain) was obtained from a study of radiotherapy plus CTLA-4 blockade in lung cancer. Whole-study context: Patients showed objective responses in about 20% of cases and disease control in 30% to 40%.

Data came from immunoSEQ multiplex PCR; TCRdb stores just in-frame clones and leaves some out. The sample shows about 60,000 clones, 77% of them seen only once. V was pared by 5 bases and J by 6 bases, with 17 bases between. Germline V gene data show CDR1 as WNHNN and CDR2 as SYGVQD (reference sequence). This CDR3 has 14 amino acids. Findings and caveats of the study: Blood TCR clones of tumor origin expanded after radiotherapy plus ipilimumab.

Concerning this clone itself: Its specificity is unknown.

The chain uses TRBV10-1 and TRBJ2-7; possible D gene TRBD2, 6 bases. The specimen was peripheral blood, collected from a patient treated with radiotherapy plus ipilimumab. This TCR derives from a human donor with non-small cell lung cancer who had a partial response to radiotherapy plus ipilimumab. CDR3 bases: TGCGCCAGCAGTCCCTCGGGCGGGACTCTCGAGCAGTACTTC. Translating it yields CASSPSGGTLEQYF.